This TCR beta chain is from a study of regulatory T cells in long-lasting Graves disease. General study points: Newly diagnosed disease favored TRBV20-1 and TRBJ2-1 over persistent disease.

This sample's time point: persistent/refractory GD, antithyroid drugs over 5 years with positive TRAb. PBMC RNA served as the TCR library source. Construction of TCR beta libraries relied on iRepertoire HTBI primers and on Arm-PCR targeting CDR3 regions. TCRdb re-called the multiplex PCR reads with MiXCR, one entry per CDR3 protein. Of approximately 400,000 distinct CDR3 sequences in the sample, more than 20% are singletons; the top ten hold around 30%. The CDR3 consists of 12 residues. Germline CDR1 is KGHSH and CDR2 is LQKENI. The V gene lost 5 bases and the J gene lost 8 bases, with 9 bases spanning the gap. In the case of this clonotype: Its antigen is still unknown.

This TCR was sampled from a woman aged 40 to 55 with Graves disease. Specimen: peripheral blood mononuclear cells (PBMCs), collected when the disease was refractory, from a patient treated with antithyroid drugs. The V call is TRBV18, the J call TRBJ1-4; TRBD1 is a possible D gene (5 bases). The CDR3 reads CASSTRGEKLFF. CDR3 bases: TGTGCCAGCTCAACACGGGGGGAAAAACTGTTTTTT.